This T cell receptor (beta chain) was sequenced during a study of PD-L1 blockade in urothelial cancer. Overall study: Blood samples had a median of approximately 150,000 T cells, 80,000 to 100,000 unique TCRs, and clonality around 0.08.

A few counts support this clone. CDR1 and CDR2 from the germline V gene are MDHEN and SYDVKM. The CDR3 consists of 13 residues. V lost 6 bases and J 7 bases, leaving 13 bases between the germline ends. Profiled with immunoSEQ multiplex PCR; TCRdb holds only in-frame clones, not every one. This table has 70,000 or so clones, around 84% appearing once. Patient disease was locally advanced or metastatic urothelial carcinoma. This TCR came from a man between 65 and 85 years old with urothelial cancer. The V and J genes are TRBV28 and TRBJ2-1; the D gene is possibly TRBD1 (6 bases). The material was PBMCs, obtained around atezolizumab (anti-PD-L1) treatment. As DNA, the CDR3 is TGTGCCAGCAGCGAACTAGGGGGTAATGAGCAGTTCTTC. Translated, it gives CASSELGGNEQFF.